The 18 T cell receptor beta chains given below trace back to one sample, sequenced in a study of T and B cells in COVID-19 patients. Blood genomic DNA input for TRB amplification was about 240-550 ng. Multiplex PCR with BIOMED2 TRB-A/B primer pools amplified TRB rearrangements. One entry per CDR3 protein, called by TCRdb with MiXCR from the multiplex PCR reads. The sample contains some 15,000 distinct CDR3 sequences, roughly 29% of which appear only once. The sequenced sample consisted of blood. These receptors all stem from a human donor who had recovered from COVID-19.

This clonotype has a handful of counts. The rearrangement joins TRBV30 to TRBJ1-1; maybe TRBD1 (6 bases). Germline CDR1 and CDR2: GTSNPN and SVGIG (reference sequence). V lost 3 bases and J lost 1, with 15 bases in between. The CDR3 is 15 amino acids. The CDR3 sequence is CAWRVTQGRNTEAFF. The CDR3 DNA is TGTGCCTGGAGGGTAACGCAGGGGAGGAACACTGAAGCTTTCTTT.

Only a few counts were recorded for this clonotype. This chain uses TRBV6-5 with TRBJ2-2, with 7 bases matching TRBD1. Germline V CDR1 and CDR2: MNHEY, SVGAGI. CDR3 length: 16 amino acids. The V gene end was trimmed by 6 bases and the J gene end by 2 bases; junction bases not matched to a gene: 9. CDR3 loop: CASSRWTGANTGELFF. Written as DNA, the CDR3 is TGTGCCAGCAGCCGATGGACAGGCGCAAACACCGGGGAGCTGTTTTTT.

This clonotype showed up many times. The genes are TRBV5-4 and TRBJ2-1; D uncertain. The length of the CDR3 is 12 residues. Germline V lookup: CDR1 SGHNT, CDR2 YYREEE (reference sequence). Trimming stripped 0 bases from V and 10 bases from J, with 8 bases between. Written as DNA, the CDR3 is TGTGCCAGCAGCTTGGCCCTTGGGGAGCAGTTCTTC. Amino acid sequence: CASSLALGEQFF.

The chain carries TRBV6-1 and TRBJ1-2; D is undetermined. Germline-derived CDR1 and CDR2 are MNHNS and SASEGT. Trimming took off 5 bases at V and 8 bases at J, with 15 bases between the two ends. This CDR3 region has 13 residues. The CDR3 loop reads CASSYSPGFGYTF. The CDR3 bases are TGTGCCAGCAGTTACTCTCCGGGGTTCGGCTACACCTTC.

The chain recombines TRBV20-1 with TRBJ2-5; the D is unclear. The CDR3 totals 16 residues. Between the trimmed V and J ends, which lost 0 bases and 5 bases, there was a span of 19 bases. Germline V gene data show CDR1 as DFQATT and CDR2 as SNEGSKA (reference sequence). In DNA, the CDR3 is TGCAGTGCTAGAGATCAGGCTCGCCCAACGGTGGAGACCCAGTACTTC. It encodes CSARDQARPTVETQYF.

The chain combines TRBV19 with TRBJ1-3; D perhaps matches TRBD1 (6 bases). Trimming removed 9 bases at V and 0 bases at J, with 9 bases between. CDR3 length equals 13 residues. In germline, CDR1 is LNHDA, CDR2 SQIVND (reference sequence). The CDR3 region is CASLGGSGNTIYF. In DNA, the CDR3 is TGTGCCAGCCTAGGGGGCTCTGGAAACACCATATATTTT.

In its sample, this clonotype ranks as medium-sized. J is TRBJ2-1 and V is TRBV7-6; D ambiguous. V lost 6 bases and J lost 6, with 9 bases in between. There are 12 residues in the CDR3. Germline CDR1 SGHVS, CDR2 FNYEAQ. DNA of the CDR3: TGTGCCAGCAGTCAAACGATCAATGAGCAGTTCTTC. This codes for CASSQTINEQFF. Looking up the rest from reference TRBV7-6 and TRBJ2-1 gives the full variable domain: GAGVSQSPRYKVTKRGQDVALRCDPISGHVSLYWYRQALGQGPEFLTYFNYEAQQDKSGLPNDRFSAERPEGSISTLTIQRTEQRDSAMYRCASSQTINEQFFGPGTRLTVL.

J is TRBJ1-2 and V is TRBV5-1; D gene unclear. V dropped 5 bases and J dropped 4 bases, with 12 bases sitting between them. The CDR3 covers 13 residues. From germline, CDR1 is SGHRS and CDR2 YFSETQ. The CDR3 is CASRATFSYGYTF. The CDR3 nucleotides read TGCGCCAGCAGGGCGACATTCTCCTATGGCTACACCTTC.

The V call is TRBV27, the J call TRBJ2-7, with 9 bases lining up with TRBD2. With 3 bases clipped from V and 5 bases from J, the junction kept 5 bases outside the gene matches. Per the germline V gene, CDR1 is MNHEY and CDR2 is SMNVEV (reference sequence). The CDR3 loop spans 14 amino acids. The CDR3 loop reads CASSFAAGGNEQYF. As DNA, the CDR3 is TGTGCCAGCAGTTTTGCAGCGGGAGGAAACGAGCAGTACTTC.

This chain connects TRBV28 to TRBJ1-5; perhaps TRBD1 as D (5 bases). Trimming stripped 5 bases from V and 4 bases from J, with 9 bases between. CDR3 length equals 13 residues. CDR1 MDHEN and CDR2 SYDVKM come from the germline V gene. The CDR3 is CASSGGVNQPQHF. CDR3 nucleotide sequence: TGTGCCAGCAGTGGAGGGGTAAATCAGCCCCAGCATTTT.

This clonotype was observed a few times. This may be a read error: a much more frequent sequence differs by one nucleotide. V gene TRBV29-1 combines with J gene TRBJ1-6; 9 nucleotides line up with TRBD1. V lost 6 bases and J lost 7; bases outside the gene matches: 1. Germline V lookup: CDR1 SQVTM, CDR2 ANQGSEA. There are 12 residues in the CDR3. The CDR3: CSVGTGNSPLHF. CDR3 DNA: TGCAGCGTGGGGACAGGGAATTCACCCCTCCACTTT. The full variable domain, with the rest looked up from reference TRBV29-1 and TRBJ1-6, is SAVISQKPSRDICQRGTSLTIQCQVDSQVTMMFWYRQQPGQSLTLIATANQGSEATYESGFVIDKFPISRPNLTFSTLTVSNMSPEDSSIYLCSVGTGNSPLHFGNGTRLTVT.

The V gene is TRBV12-3 or TRBV12-4, the J gene TRBJ2-2; D is perhaps TRBD2 (7 bases). V lost 6 bases and J lost 5, with 16 bases in between. This CDR3 has 15 residues. The CDR3 region is CASRPGGRFTGELFF. CDR3 DNA: TGTGCCAGCAGACCCGGGGGGCGTTTTACCGGGGAGCTGTTTTTT.

This clonotype has more than one count but fewer than ten. The chain carries TRBV19 and TRBJ1-1; D possibly corresponds to TRBD1 (5 bases). The CDR3 is made up of 15 amino acids. Trimming shortened V by 7 bases and J by 5 bases, and 20 bases separated the two germline ends. Germline V gene lookup returns CDR1 LNHDA and CDR2 SQIVND (reference sequence). The CDR3 DNA reads TGTGCCAGTAACGGGCCTAGCACGGGGGGGACTGAAGCTTTCTTT. Translating gives CASNGPSTGGTEAFF.

V is TRBV5-1 and J is TRBJ1-6; tentatively, D is TRBD1 (6 bases). Trimming left V 1 base short and J 3 bases short, with 14 bases between. Germline V gene sequence: CDR1 SGHRS, CDR2 YFSETQ. The CDR3 contains 17 residues. The CDR3 region is CASSLRYRELYNSPLHF. The DNA of the CDR3 is TGCGCCAGCAGCTTGAGGTACAGGGAACTCTATAATTCACCCCTCCACTTT.

Only a few counts were recorded for this clonotype. CDR3 DNA sequence: TGTGCCAGCATCTTCGGTCCCTCACTTTTTTATGGCTACACCTTC. This gives the protein CASIFGPSLFYGYTF. The chain carries TRBV6-2 or TRBV6-3 and TRBJ1-2; D is unresolved. Germline V CDR1 and CDR2: MNHEY, SVGEGT. CDR3 length: 15 residues. Trimming took 7 bases from V and 5 from J, leaving 20 bases between them.

In this sample, this clonotype turned up once. The rearrangement joins TRBV5-1 to TRBJ2-3, with a tentative D call TRBD1 (5 bases). The V gene lost 5 bases and the J gene lost 4 bases, with 11 bases spanning the gap. This CDR3 comprises 13 residues. CDR1 and CDR2 from the germline V gene are SGHRS and YFSETQ. This chain's CDR3 is CASRSPGSDTQYF. The DNA of the CDR3 is TGCGCCAGCAGAAGTCCAGGGTCAGATACGCAGTATTTT.

This clonotype ranks as medium-sized. The chain uses TRBV29-1 and TRBJ1-2, with D possibly matching TRBD1 (5 bases). The CDR3 consists of 13 residues. Germline CDR1 is SQVTM and CDR2 is ANQGSEA. Between the trimmed V and J ends, which lost 0 bases and 8 bases, there was a span of 13 bases. For the CDR3, the DNA is TGCAGCGTTGAAGAAGGGTCAGGGCAAGGCTACACCTTC. Translated: CSVEEGSGQGYTF.

This clonotype was seen a few times. The CDR3 coding sequence is TGTGCCAGCAGCTTGGAGGGACTAGCCTACGAGCAGTACTTC. It encodes CASSLEGLAYEQYF. The chain combines TRBV5-4 with TRBJ2-7; the match to TRBD2 covers 8 bases. CDR3 length: 14 amino acids. The V gene's germline CDR1 is SGHNT and CDR2 YYREEE (reference sequence). Losses at the gene ends were 0 bases for V and 2 bases for J; bases not matched to a gene: 1.